The source of this T cell receptor (beta chain) is a study of T-cell reconstitution after alpha-beta-depleted transplantation in children. The authors prepared the TCRbeta library with unique molecular identifiers. Using its own MiXCR run on the PCR reads, TCRdb lists one record per CDR3 protein. Of 500,000 to 600,000 distinct CDR3 sequences listed, approximately 30% are singletons. Broader study findings: From newly produced T cells came most of the T-cell counts and diversity one year after transplant. Surviving thymic progenitors and recipient T cells were the source of high TCRbeta diversity at day 60 in some patients. Reportedly, alpha-beta T cells present about two months post-transplant originated from several hundred expanded clones of graft origin.

Germline V gene data show CDR1 as SGHRS and CDR2 as YFSETQ. V was shortened by 0 bases and J by 4 bases, with 8 bases between the two germline ends. This CDR3 region has 15 residues. This clonotype was recorded a few times. Its cognate antigen is unknown. Sequences were derived from PBMCs, sampled before TCRalphabeta/CD19-depleted stem cell transplant. The origin of this receptor is a boy less than two years old with Wiskott-Aldrich syndrome, due to receive a stem cell transplant. The chain uses TRBV5-1 and TRBJ2-6, with D uncertain. Here the CDR3 DNA reads TGCGCCAGCAGCTTGGGTAGGCTCGGGGCCAACGTCCTGACTTTC. It codes for CASSLGRLGANVLTF. Drawing the rest from reference TRBV5-1 and TRBJ2-6, the complete variable domain is KAGVTQTPRYLIKTRGQQVTLSCSPISGHRSVSWYQQTPGQGLQFLFEYFSETQRNKGNFPGRFSGRQFSNSRSEMNVSTLELGDSALYLCASSLGRLGANVLTFGAGSRLTVL.